Given below is one T cell receptor (beta chain) in context. Trimming took 2 bases from V and 5 from J, leaving 13 bases between them. Germline V gene sequence: CDR1 LGHNA, CDR2 YSLEER. This CDR3 has 15 residues. These data come from a study of blood T cell repertoires in COVID-19. Background on the study: T cells, B-cell-depleted T cells, or PBMCs supplied cDNA or gDNA.

Original processing notes: Amplification of reference gene primers was used by the study to estimate nucleated cell counts. Sequencing used immunoSEQ multiplex PCR; TCRdb keeps in-frame clones, though not all of them. That table gives V, J and clone size, and the DNA gave D and trimming. Here the sample spans about 81,000 clones, approximately 89% being singletons. The TCR originated in a man between 70 and 80 years old with active or convalescent COVID-19. Source material: peripheral blood. The rearrangement uses TRBV4-3 and TRBJ1-5, with D perhaps TRBD1 (6 bases). CDR3: CASSQTWGGHQPQHF. The CDR3 region has the DNA TGCGCCAGCAGCCAAACCTGGGGGGGCCATCAGCCCCAGCATTTT.